These 4 T cell receptor beta chains came from one sample sequenced in a study of shared clonotypes between healthy human individuals (TCRdb year 2020). Receptors were amplified or captured by the immunoSEQ multiplex PCR assay. Not all clones reach the TCRdb copy of this immuneACCESS table, which keeps in-frame sequences only. Checked studies attribute under half of the gap to unresolved V genes and leave the rest unexplained. The sample records about 600,000 clones, roughly 97% of which are singletons. The ten largest account for approximately 0.057% of the sample. The sequencing sample was made of naive CD4+ T cells sorted from blood. According to the study, the label for this sample's cell subset or site signals: CD45RA+ positively selected. These receptors were taken from a woman in her 30s in good health.

The chain couples TRBV27 to TRBJ2-6; D not resolved. The CDR3 spans 19 residues. Germline V gene sequence: CDR1 MNHEY, CDR2 SMNVEV (reference sequence). Trimming left V 4 bases short and J 11 bases short, with 30 bases between. CDR3 residues: CASSSEDVLHSSGPDVLTF. DNA of the CDR3: TGTGCCAGCAGTTCCGAGGACGTTCTCCACTCCTCTGGTCCCGACGTCCTGACTTTC. Complete variable domain (other parts from reference TRBV27 and TRBJ2-6): EAQVTQNPRYLITVTGKKLTVTCSQNMNHEYMSWYRQDPGLGLRQIYYSMNVEVTDKGDVPEGYKVSRKEKRNFPLILESPSPNQTSLYFCASSSEDVLHSSGPDVLTFGAGSRLTVL.

This clone has just one count. The CDR3 spells CASSSKLAGLYNEQFF. The CDR3 nucleotides read TGTGCCAGCAGCTCTAAACTAGCGGGACTATACAATGAGCAGTTCTTC. This sequence joins TRBV7-2 and TRBJ2-1; TRBD2 matches at 10 bases. Looked up from germline, CDR1 is SGHTA and CDR2 is FQGNSA. The J segment lost 4 bases and the V segment lost 4 bases, leaving 7 bases of the junction unmatched. The CDR3 runs to 16 residues.

This chain connects TRBV14 to TRBJ2-7, with a possible D match to TRBD1 (6 bases). Between the trimmed V and J ends, which lost 1 base and 6 bases, there was a span of 10 bases. Germline V CDR1 and CDR2: SGHDN, FVKESK. This CDR3 has 13 amino acids. The CDR3 coding sequence is TGTGCCAGCAGCCAAGTAAGGGGGATCGAGCAGTACTTC. As protein: CASSQVRGIEQYF.

V is TRBV6-5 and J is TRBJ1-1; perhaps TRBD1 as D (5 bases). Looked up from germline, CDR1 is MNHEY and CDR2 is SVGAGI. The CDR3 contains 12 residues. Trimming took 3 bases from V and 9 from J, leaving 11 bases between them. CDR3 coding DNA: TGTGCCAGCAGTTATGGGGGGGGAAAAGCTTTCTTT. It specifies CASSYGGGKAFF.